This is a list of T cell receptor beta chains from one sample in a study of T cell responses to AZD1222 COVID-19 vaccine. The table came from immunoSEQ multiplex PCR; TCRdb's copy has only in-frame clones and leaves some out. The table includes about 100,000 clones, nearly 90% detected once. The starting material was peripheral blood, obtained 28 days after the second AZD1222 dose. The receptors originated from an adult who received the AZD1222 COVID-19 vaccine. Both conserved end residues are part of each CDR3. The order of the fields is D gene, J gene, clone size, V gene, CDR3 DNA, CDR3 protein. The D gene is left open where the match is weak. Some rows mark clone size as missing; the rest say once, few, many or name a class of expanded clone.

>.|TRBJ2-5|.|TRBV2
TGTGCCAGCAGTGAGGCTGAAGAGACCCAGTACTTC
CASSEAEETQYF
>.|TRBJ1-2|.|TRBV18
TGTGCCAGCTCACCATCGGCAGAGCACTATGGCTACACCTTC
CASSPSAEHYGYTF
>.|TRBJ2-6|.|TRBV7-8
TGTGCCAGCAGCTTTGATGGGTTCTCTGGGGCCAACGTCCTGACTTTC
CASSFDGFSGANVLTF
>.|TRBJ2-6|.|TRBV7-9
TGTGCCAGCAGCCCATCGGGTGGGGCCTCTGGGGCCAACGTCCTGACTTTC
CASSPSGGASGANVLTF
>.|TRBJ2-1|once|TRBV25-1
TGTGCCAGCAGTGATCTGAATAACAATGAGCAGTTCTTC
CASSDLNNNEQFF
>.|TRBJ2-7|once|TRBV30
TGTGCCTGGGGACAACTCTACGAGCAGTACTTC
CAWGQLYEQYF
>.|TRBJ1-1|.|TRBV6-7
TGTGCCAGCAGTTACTACCCGCAGGGTGACACTGAAGCTTTCTTT
CASSYYPQGDTEAFF
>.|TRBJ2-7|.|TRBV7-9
TGTGCCAGCAGCTTAGGAGGGGGAACCTACGAGCAGTACTTC
CASSLGGGTYEQYF
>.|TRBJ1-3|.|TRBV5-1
TGCGCCAGCAGCTTGGAGGGGCCAAGTTCTGGAAACACCATATATTTT
CASSLEGPSSGNTIYF
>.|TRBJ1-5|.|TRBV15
TGTGCCACCAGCCCAGGGAAAAGCAATCAGCCCCAGCATTTT
CATSPGKSNQPQHF
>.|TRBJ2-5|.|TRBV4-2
TGTGCCAGCAGCCAAGCGTGGACTTCGGAGACCCAGTACTTC
CASSQAWTSETQYF
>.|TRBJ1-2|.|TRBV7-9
TGTGCCAGCAGCTCAGATTTTCGTGGGGAGATGACTAACTATGGCTACACCTTC
CASSSDFRGEMTNYGYTF
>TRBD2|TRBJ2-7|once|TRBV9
TGTGCCAGCACTCCGGGACTAGCGGGAAGGGAGCAGTACTTC
CASTPGLAGREQYF
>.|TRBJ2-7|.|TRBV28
TGTGCCAGCAGCCGGACCCTGAAATACGAGCAGTACTTC
CASSRTLKYEQYF
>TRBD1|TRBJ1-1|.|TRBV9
TGTGCCAGCAGCGTAGATCCCGGGACAGCCTACATGAACACTGAAGCTTTCTTT
CASSVDPGTAYMNTEAFF
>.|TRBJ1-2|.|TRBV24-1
TGTGCCACCAGTGATTTGAGGGCCGGTGGCTACACCTTC
CATSDLRAGGYTF
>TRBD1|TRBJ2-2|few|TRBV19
TGTGCCAGTAGTATAGATAAAGGACAGGCGAACACCGGGGAGCTGTTTTTT
CASSIDKGQANTGELFF
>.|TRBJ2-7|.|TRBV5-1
TGCGCCAGCAGCTTGAAACGACAGTCCCAGCAGTACTTC
CASSLKRQSQQYF
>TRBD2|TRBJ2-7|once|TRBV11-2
TGTGCCAGCAGCCATAAAACGGGACTAGCGGGAGTTTACGAGCAGTACTTC
CASSHKTGLAGVYEQYF
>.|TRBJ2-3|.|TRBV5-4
TGTGCCAGCAGCGTCGTGGGGTTCGCAGATACGCAGTATTTT
CASSVVGFADTQYF
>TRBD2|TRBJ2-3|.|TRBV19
TGTGCCAGTGTGAGGCGAGCGGGAGCAACAGATACGCAGTATTTT
CASVRRAGATDTQYF
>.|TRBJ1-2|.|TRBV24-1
TGTGCCACCAGTGATTCGGGAACTATGGGCTACACCTTC
CATSDSGTMGYTF
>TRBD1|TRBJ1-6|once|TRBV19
TGTGCCAGTAGTACTGGACAGGGGAGTGCACCCCTCCACTTT
CASSTGQGSAPLHF
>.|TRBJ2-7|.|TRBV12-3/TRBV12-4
TGTGCCAGCTCGAGGGGCTACGAGCAGTACTTC
CASSRGYEQYF
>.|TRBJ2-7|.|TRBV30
TGTGCCTGGAGTGAGGGACAACCGGGGGAGCAGTACTTC
CAWSEGQPGEQYF
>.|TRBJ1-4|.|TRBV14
TGTGCCAGCAGCTACCGGGACTATGCTAATGAAAAACTGTTTTTT
CASSYRDYANEKLFF
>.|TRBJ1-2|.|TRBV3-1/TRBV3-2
TGTGCCAGCAGCCAAGAGGGGGGGCCCTACACCTTC
CASSQEGGPYTF
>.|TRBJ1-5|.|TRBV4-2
TGTGCCAGCAGCCAGGAACCGACGGTGAACAATCAGCCCCAGCATTTT
CASSQEPTVNNQPQHF
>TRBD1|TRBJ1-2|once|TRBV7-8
TGTGCCAGCAGCGTAGCAGGCCTCGGACAGGGTTCGGATGGCTACACCTTC
CASSVAGLGQGSDGYTF
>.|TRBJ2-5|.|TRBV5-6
TGTGCCAGCAGAATCGGGGAAGAGACCCAGTACTTC
CASRIGEETQYF